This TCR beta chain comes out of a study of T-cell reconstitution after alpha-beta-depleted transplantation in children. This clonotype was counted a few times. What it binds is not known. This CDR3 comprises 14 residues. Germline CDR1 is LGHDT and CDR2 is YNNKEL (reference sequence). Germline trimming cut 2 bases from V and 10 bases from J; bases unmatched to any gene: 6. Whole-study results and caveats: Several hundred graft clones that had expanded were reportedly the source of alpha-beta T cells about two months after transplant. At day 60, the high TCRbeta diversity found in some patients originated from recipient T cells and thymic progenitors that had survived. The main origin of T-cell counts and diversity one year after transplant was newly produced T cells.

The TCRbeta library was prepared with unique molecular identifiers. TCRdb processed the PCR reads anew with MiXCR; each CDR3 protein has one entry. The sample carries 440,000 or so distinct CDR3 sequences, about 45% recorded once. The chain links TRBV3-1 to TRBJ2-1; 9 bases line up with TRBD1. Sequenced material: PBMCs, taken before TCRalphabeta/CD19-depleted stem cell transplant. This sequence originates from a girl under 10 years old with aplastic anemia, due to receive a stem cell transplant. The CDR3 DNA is TGTGCCAGCAGCCAACACAGGGGGACAGGGGAGCAGTTCTTC. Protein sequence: CASSQHRGTGEQFF.